This TCR beta chain is drawn from a study of blood T cell repertoires in COVID-19. Study as a whole: There were acute and convalescent COVID-19 samples, and they came from the United States, Italy and Spain. In each case, the material was cDNA or gDNA derived from T cells, B-cell-depleted T cells, or PBMCs.

This clone appeared once. In the original workflow: Estimated nucleated cell counts came from reference gene primer amplification. Repertoires were generated with immunoSEQ multiplex PCR, while TCRdb's copy carries only in-frame clones and drops some. D and trimming come from the DNA, and the V and J calls and clone size come from that table. The sample has about 42,000 clones, roughly 81% seen once. The germline V gene has CDR1 LNHDA and CDR2 SQIVND (reference sequence). This CDR3 has 15 residues. V lost 0 bases and J lost 6, with 12 bases in between. The sample taken for sequencing was peripheral blood. The chain carries TRBV19 and TRBJ2-1, with a weak D call TRBD2 (5 bases). This TCR was recovered from a woman between 65 and 79 years old with acute or convalescent COVID-19. CDR3 nucleotides: TGTGCCAGTAGTATAGATCGGGCTAGCCTCAATGAGCAGTTCTTC. Amino acids: CASSIDRASLNEQFF. The variable domain in full, with the rest retrieved from reference TRBV19 and TRBJ2-1, is DGGITQSPKYLFRKEGQNVTLSCEQNLNHDAMYWYRQDPGQGLRLIYYSQIVNDFQKGDIAEGYSVSREKKESFPLTVTSAQKNPTAFYLCASSIDRASLNEQFFGPGTRLTVL.